The source of this T cell receptor (beta chain) is a study of type 1 and type 2 diabetes patients. Note on this clonotype: What it binds is unknown.

PCR was run on genomic DNA. A primer set of 30 forward and 13 reverse primers amplified the CDR3. A single record per CDR3 protein comes from TCRdb applying MiXCR to the multiplex PCR reads. The sample lists a few hundred thousand distinct CDR3 sequences; roughly 50% were seen once. Germline values: CDR1 MNHEY, CDR2 SMNVEV (reference sequence). Losses at the gene ends were 8 bases for V and 5 bases for J; bases not matched to a gene: 13. CDR3 size: 15 residues. Study-wide results and caveats: Type 2 diabetes patients had few highly-expanded CD4+ clones, median one.

This receptor was taken from a man aged 18-30 years with type 2 diabetes. The chain couples TRBV27 to TRBJ2-5, with 8 bases matching TRBD2. The sequenced sample was peripheral blood mononuclear cells (PBMCs). CDR3 amino acids: CASGGSGSSVETQYF. The CDR3 coding sequence is TGTGCCAGCGGGGGAAGCGGGAGTTCTGTCGAGACCCAGTACTTC.